The entry below gives a single T cell receptor beta chain sequence along with its context. The germline gives CDR1 SGHTA, CDR2 FQGNSA. The CDR3 spans 13 residues. V dropped 4 bases and J dropped 2 bases, with 8 bases sitting between them. The sample belongs to a study of blood T cell repertoires in COVID-19. Study details: PBMCs, B-cell-depleted T cells, or T cells were the source of the cDNA or gDNA that made up the material.

In the study's own analysis: The assay estimated nucleated cells by amplifying reference gene primers. Sequenced by immunoSEQ multiplex PCR; TCRdb stores in-frame clones only, minus some. D and trimming come from the DNA, and the V and J calls and clone size come from that table. The data show under 250,000 clones, with roughly 85% seen just once and approximately 8.2% held by the top ten. The source is a woman in her forties or fifties with acute COVID-19. This chain joins TRBV7-2 and TRBJ1-1; D not certain. Source material: PBMCs or T cells enriched from blood (not recorded which). Here the CDR3 reads CASSSQTNTEAFF. DNA for the CDR3: TGTGCCAGCAGCTCCCAGACTAACACTGAAGCTTTCTTT.